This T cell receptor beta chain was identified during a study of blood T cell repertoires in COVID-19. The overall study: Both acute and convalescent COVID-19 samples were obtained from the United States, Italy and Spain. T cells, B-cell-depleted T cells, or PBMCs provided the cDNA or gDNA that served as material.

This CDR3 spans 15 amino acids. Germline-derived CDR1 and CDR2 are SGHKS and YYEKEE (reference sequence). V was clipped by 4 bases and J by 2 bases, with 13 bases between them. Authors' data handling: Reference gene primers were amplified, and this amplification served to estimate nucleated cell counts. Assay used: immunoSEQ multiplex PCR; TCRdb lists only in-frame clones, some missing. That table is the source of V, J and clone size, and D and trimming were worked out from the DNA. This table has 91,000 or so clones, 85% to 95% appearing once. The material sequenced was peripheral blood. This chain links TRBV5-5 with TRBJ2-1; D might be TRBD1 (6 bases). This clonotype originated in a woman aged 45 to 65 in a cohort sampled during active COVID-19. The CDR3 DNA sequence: TGTGCCAGCAGCGACAAGGGGGTAGCCTACAATGAGCAGTTCTTC. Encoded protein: CASSDKGVAYNEQFF.